The TCR beta chain described here comes from a study of control samples from healthy donors and cancer patients. In this sample, this clone turned up many times. Profiling relied on immunoSEQ multiplex PCR, and the TCRdb table lists in-frame clones only, not all of them. The profile shows roughly 69,000 clones, 65% to 85% of them singletons. In germline, CDR1 is SEHNR, CDR2 FQNEAQ (reference sequence). The CDR3 sequence is 14 residues long. Germline trimming cut 4 bases from V and 9 bases from J; bases unmatched to any gene: 11. The receptor was derived from a man aged 55 to 70 in good health. The V call is TRBV7-9, the J call TRBJ1-2, with TRBD1 identical over 7 bases. Material for sequencing was blood. DNA for the CDR3: TGTGCCAGCAGCTCACAGACAGGGATTTATAGCTACACCTTC. This sequence encodes CASSSQTGIYSYTF.